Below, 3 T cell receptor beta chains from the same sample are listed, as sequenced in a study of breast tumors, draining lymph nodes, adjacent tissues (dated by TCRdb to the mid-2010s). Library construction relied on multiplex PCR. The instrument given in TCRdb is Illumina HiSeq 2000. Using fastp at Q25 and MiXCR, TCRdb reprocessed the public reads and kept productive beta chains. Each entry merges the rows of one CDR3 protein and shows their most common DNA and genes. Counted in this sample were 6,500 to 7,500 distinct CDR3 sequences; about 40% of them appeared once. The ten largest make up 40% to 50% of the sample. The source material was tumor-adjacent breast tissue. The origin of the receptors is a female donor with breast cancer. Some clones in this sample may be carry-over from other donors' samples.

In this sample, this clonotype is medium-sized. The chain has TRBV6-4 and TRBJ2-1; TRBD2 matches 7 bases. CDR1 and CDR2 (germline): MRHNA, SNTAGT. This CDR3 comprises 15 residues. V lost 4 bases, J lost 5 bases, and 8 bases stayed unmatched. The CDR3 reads CASSVVGAGHNEQFF. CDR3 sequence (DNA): TGTGCCAGCAGTGTGGTGGGAGCGGGGCACAATGAGCAGTTCTTC.

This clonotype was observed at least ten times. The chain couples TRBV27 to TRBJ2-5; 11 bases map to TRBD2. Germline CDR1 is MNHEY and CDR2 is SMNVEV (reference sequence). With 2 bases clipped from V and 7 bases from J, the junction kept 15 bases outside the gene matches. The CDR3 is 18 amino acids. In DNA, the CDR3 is TGTGCCAGCAGTTTAGGAATGGTAGCGGGAGGGCTCGTAGGGACCCAGTACTTC. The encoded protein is CASSLGMVAGGLVGTQYF.

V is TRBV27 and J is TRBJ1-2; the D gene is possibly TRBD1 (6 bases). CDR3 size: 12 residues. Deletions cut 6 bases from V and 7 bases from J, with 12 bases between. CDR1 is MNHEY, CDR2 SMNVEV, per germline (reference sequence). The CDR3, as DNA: TGTGCCAGCAGGGAAGGGGGGTCTGGCTACACCTTC. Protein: CASREGGSGYTF.